The 15 T cell receptor beta chains presented below share a single source sample, sequenced in a study of identical twins. Using its own MiXCR run on the 5' RACE reads, TCRdb lists one record per CDR3 protein. The table lists some 630,000 distinct CDR3 sequences, around 7.5% of them singletons, with 1.5% to 2% in the top ten. The sample also formed part of further work on yellow fever vaccine responses in identical twins.

The sample comprised PBMCs. These receptor sequences come from a woman aged 18-35 years in good health.

V is TRBV29-1 and J is TRBJ1-1; D not resolved. CDR1 is SQVTM and CDR2 is ANQGSEA in the germline V gene. The CDR3 has 12 residues. Written as DNA, the CDR3 is TGCAGAGCAACAGAGGGTTACACTGAAGCTTTCTTT. Its protein product is CRATEGYTEAFF.

In its sample, this clonotype was seen a few times. This sequence joins TRBV7-3 and TRBJ2-7; D possibly uses TRBD1 or TRBD2 (5 bases each). The germline gives CDR1 SGHTA, CDR2 FQGTGA. V was clipped by 5 bases and J by 3 bases, with 11 bases between them. The CDR3 spans 13 residues. The CDR3 DNA reads TGTGCCAGCAGCCATAGGGACGGCTACGAGCAGTACTTC. This gives the protein CASSHRDGYEQYF.

This sequence joins TRBV4-2 and TRBJ2-7; 7 nucleotides match TRBD2. The CDR3 length is 16 residues. Unmatched junction bases numbered 6, after V lost 1 base and J lost 0 bases. Germline CDR1 is LGHNA and CDR2 is YNFKEQ. CDR3 sequence (DNA): TGTGCCAGCAGCCAAGTTGGGGGACTATACTCCTACGAGCAGTACTTC. This codes for CASSQVGGLYSYEQYF.

V and J are TRBV29-1 and TRBJ1-2, with TRBD1 as a possible D gene (5 bases). With 4 bases removed from V and 8 bases from J, the gap between germline ends came to 17 bases. The germline V gene encodes CDR1 SQVTM and CDR2 ANQGSEA. This CDR3 has 13 amino acids. CDR3 residues: CSVVGRVGSGYTF. DNA of the CDR3: TGCAGCGTTGTGGGCAGGGTTGGAAGCGGCTACACCTTC.

The chain employs TRBV9 and TRBJ2-7, with 12 positions matching TRBD2. The trim removed 4 bases at V and 5 bases at J, leaving 10 bases unmatched. The CDR3 loop spans 16 amino acids. Germline V gene sequence: CDR1 SGDLS, CDR2 YYNGEE. The CDR3 loop is CASSLTTSGSSNEQYF. The CDR3 DNA follows: TGTGCCAGCAGCCTCACGACTAGCGGGAGTTCGAACGAGCAGTACTTC. The full variable domain, rest sourced from reference TRBV9 and TRBJ2-7, is DSGVTQTPKHLITATGQRVTLRCSPRSGDLSVYWYQQSLDQGLQFLIQYYNGEERAKGNILERFSAQQFPDLHSELNLSSLELGDSALYFCASSLTTSGSSNEQYFGPGTRLTVT.

The sample holds a few counts of this clonotype. The chain combines TRBV25-1 with TRBJ1-2, with 7 bases lining up with TRBD1. The ends lost 3 bases at V and 4 bases at J; junction bases unmatched: 11. Germline V CDR1 and CDR2: MGHDK, SYGVNS. This CDR3 has 16 residues. CDR3 in DNA: TGTGCCAGCAGTGACTCTTCTCGACAGGGAGGCTATGGCTACACCTTC. It is translated as CASSDSSRQGGYGYTF.

There are a few counts of this clonotype. The V and J genes are TRBV6-4 and TRBJ2-1; 11 bases match TRBD2. The CDR3 is made up of 16 amino acids. Germline assignment: CDR1 MRHNA and CDR2 SNTAGT. J lost 4 bases, V lost 5 bases, and 7 bases had no gene match. Written as DNA, the CDR3 is TGTGCCAGCAGTACTAGCGGGGGAAACCCTTACAATGAGCAGTTCTTC. Protein: CASSTSGGNPYNEQFF.

This clonotype was seen only a few times. This chain uses TRBV19 with TRBJ2-3; no reliable D call. The CDR3 is 12 residues long. V lost 6 bases and J 5 bases, leaving 9 bases between the germline ends. The germline gives CDR1 LNHDA, CDR2 SQIVND (reference sequence). This CDR3 reads CASRKDGDTQYF. CDR3 bases: TGTGCCAGTAGGAAAGATGGAGATACGCAGTATTTT.

Only a few counts were recorded for this clonotype. The chain uses TRBV6-1 and TRBJ2-7; TRBD1 or TRBD2 may be the D gene (8 bases each). The CDR3 runs 15 residues. Trimming cost V 6 bases and J 4 bases, with 19 bases left between them. CDR1 is MNHNS and CDR2 is SASEGT in the germline V gene. The CDR3: CASSRGGTGRYEQYF. Written as DNA, the CDR3 is TGTGCCAGCAGCCGCGGGGGGACAGGCAGATACGAGCAGTACTTC.

This clonotype has a count of ten or more. The V call is TRBV9, the J call TRBJ2-3, with D possibly TRBD2 on 5 matching bases. In germline, CDR1 is SGDLS, CDR2 YYNGEE. The CDR3 runs 15 residues. V gave up 3 bases and J gave up 4 bases, with 15 bases separating them. This CDR3 reads CASSDPVGVPDTQYF. CDR3 DNA: TGTGCCAGCAGCGACCCGGTCGGGGTACCAGATACGCAGTATTTT.

This clonotype has more than one count but fewer than ten. An end of the junction does not agree with germline; a read error may underlie this. The chain employs TRBV12-3 or TRBV12-4 and TRBJ2-7, with D perhaps TRBD2 (7 bases). The CDR3 totals 15 residues. The CDR3 protein is CASRLGGAMVYEQYF. CDR3 nucleotide sequence: TGTGCCAGCAGATTAGGGGGGGCAATGGTATACGAGCAGTACTTC.

This clonotype has ten or more counts. This chain joins TRBV18 and TRBJ2-3, with D hard to call. CDR1 and CDR2 from the germline V gene are KGHSH and LQKENI. Trimming stripped 2 bases from V and 2 bases from J, with 5 bases between. CDR3 length: 13 amino acids. The CDR3: CASSPGITDTQYF. Written as DNA, the CDR3 is TGTGCCAGCTCACCAGGTATCACAGATACGCAGTATTTT.

There are many counts of this clonotype. The chain couples TRBV15 to TRBJ1-1; D gene ambiguous. This CDR3 is built from 15 residues. The germline V gene encodes CDR1 LNHNV and CDR2 YYDKDF (reference sequence). Deletions cut 4 bases from V and 1 base from J, with 13 bases between. Here the CDR3 DNA reads TGTGCCACCAGCAACGGGCAGGCGGGGAACACTGAAGCTTTCTTT. This gives the protein CATSNGQAGNTEAFF. Variable domain in full (rest from reference TRBV15 and TRBJ1-1): DAMVIQNPRYQVTQFGKPVTLSCSQTLNHNVMYWYQQKSSQAPKLLFHYYDKDFNNEADTPDNFQSRRPNTSFCFLDIRSPGLGDTAMYLCATSNGQAGNTEAFFGQGTRLTVV.

The chain employs TRBV11-2 and TRBJ2-3, with D maybe TRBD1 (6 bases). The V gene's germline CDR1 is SGHAT and CDR2 FQNNGV. The CDR3 consists of 14 residues. Deletions cut 5 bases from V and 0 bases from J, with 9 bases between. The CDR3 nucleotides are TGTGCCAGCAGCAATGGGACAAGCACAGATACGCAGTATTTT. It translates to CASSNGTSTDTQYF.

This clonotype has a count of ten or more. The J gene is TRBJ2-7, the V gene TRBV10-3; D is unresolved. The CDR3 covers 16 residues. Germline CDR1 ENHRY, CDR2 SYGVKD. The germline V and J ends were trimmed by 3 bases and 1 base, with 16 bases remaining between them. DNA of the CDR3: TGTGCCATCAGTGAAAGTTTGGCAGCCACGTCCTACGAGCAGTACTTC. Translation: CAISESLAATSYEQYF.